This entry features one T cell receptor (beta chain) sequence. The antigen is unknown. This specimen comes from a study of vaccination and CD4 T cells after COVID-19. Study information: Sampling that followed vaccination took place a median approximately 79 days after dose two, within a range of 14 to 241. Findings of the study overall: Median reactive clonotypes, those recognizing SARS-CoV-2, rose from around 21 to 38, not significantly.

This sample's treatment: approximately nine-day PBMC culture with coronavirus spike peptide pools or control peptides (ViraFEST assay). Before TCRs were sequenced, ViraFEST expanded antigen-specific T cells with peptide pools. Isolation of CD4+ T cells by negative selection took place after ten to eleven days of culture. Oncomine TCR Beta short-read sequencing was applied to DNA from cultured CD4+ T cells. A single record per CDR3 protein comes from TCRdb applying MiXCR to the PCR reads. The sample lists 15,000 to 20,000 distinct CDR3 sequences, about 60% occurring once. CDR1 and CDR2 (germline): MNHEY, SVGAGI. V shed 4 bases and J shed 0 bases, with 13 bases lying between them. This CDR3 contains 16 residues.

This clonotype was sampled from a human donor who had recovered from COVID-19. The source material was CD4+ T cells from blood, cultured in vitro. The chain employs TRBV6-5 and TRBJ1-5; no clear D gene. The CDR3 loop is CASSFRLGNSNQPQHF. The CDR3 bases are TGTGCCAGCAGTTTCCGACTTGGAAATAGCAATCAGCCCCAGCATTTT.